Presented here are 10 T cell receptor beta chains from one specimen sequenced in a study of blood T cell repertoires in COVID-19 (dated by TCRdb to the early 2020s). The protocol used for the library was the immunoSEQ multiplex PCR assay. What TCRdb holds here is the immuneACCESS table cut down to in-frame rearrangements. Part of the clones is not present; checked against another copy, under half of the missing clones reflect an unresolved V gene, and the others are unexplained. A total of 200,000 to 300,000 clones appear in this sample, 65% to 90% of them only once. The top ten hold about 2.3% of the sample. Input material: peripheral blood. The source is a man in his forties who had recovered from COVID-19.

This clone was counted between two and nine times. V gene TRBV10-1 combines with J gene TRBJ2-2, with 8 bases fitting TRBD2. The germline gives CDR1 WNHNN, CDR2 SYGVQD (reference sequence). The V segment lost 8 bases and the J segment 5 bases; nucleotides outside the gene matches: 7. The CDR3 sequence is 14 residues long. CDR3 sequence: CASASGRDTGELFF. Here the CDR3 DNA reads TGCGCCAGCGCCAGCGGGAGAGATACCGGGGAGCTGTTTTTT.

This clone was observed a single time. CDR3: CASSFRGSSGANVLTF. In DNA, the CDR3 is TGTGCCAGCAGCTTTAGAGGGAGCTCTGGGGCCAACGTCCTGACTTTC. The chain employs TRBV7-2 and TRBJ2-6, with TRBD2 as a possible D gene (5 bases). Germline V lookup: CDR1 SGHTA, CDR2 FQGNSA. V lost 3 bases, J lost 0 bases, and 9 bases lay in between. CDR3 length equals 16 residues.

The chain has TRBV12-5 and TRBJ2-3; TRBD1 might be the D (6 bases). From germline, CDR1 is LGHNT and CDR2 FRNRAP. This CDR3 comprises 12 residues. Trimming took 1 base from V and 9 from J, leaving 8 bases between them. The CDR3 loop reads CASGLDTGTQYF. CDR3 in DNA: TGTGCTAGTGGTTTGGATACAGGGACGCAGTATTTT.

The rearrangement joins TRBV7-9 to TRBJ2-7; TRBD1 matches at 8 bases. The CDR3 loop spans 15 amino acids. Germline CDR1 reads SEHNR; CDR2 reads FQNEAQ (reference sequence). V lost 5 bases, J lost 5 bases, and 11 bases stayed unmatched. CDR3 amino acids: CASSAPGQGRDEQYF. CDR3 coding DNA: TGTGCCAGCAGCGCCCCAGGACAGGGTCGCGACGAGCAGTACTTC.

This clone was observed a handful of times. The chain is built from TRBV5-8 and TRBJ2-1, with D perhaps TRBD1 (5 bases). CDR3 length: 12 residues. Trimming cost V 1 base and J 10 bases, with 9 bases left between them. Germline V lookup: CDR1 SGHTS, CDR2 YDEGEE. The CDR3 region has the DNA TGTGCCAGCAGCTTGTACAGGTGGGAGCAGTTCTTC. It codes for CASSLYRWEQFF.

CDR3 amino acids: CASSQSLEQGLSFF. DNA for the CDR3: TGCGCCAGCAGCCAGTCCCTCGAACAGGGGTTGTCTTTCTTT. J is TRBJ1-1 and V is TRBV4-3, with 7 bases aligning to TRBD1. The germline V gene encodes CDR1 LGHNA and CDR2 YSLEER. V trimming: 3 bases; J trimming: 12 bases; junction bases outside the gene matches: 13. The CDR3 length is 14 residues.

A single count supports this clone. This sequence joins TRBV18 and TRBJ1-4; 8 nucleotides align to TRBD1. V shed 3 bases, J shed 0 bases, and the junction held 3 bases outside the gene matches. Germline CDR1 KGHSH, CDR2 LQKENI. This CDR3 spans 16 amino acids. CDR3 sequence reads: CASSPEQGATNEKLFF. CDR3 bases: TGTGCCAGCTCACCCGAACAGGGGGCAACTAATGAAAAACTGTTTTTT. Filled out from reference TRBV18 and TRBJ1-4, the complete variable domain reads NAGVMQNPRHLVRRRGQEARLRCSPMKGHSHVYWYRQLPEEGLKFMVYLQKENIIDESGMPKERFSAEFPKEGPSILRIQQVVRGDSAAYFCASSPEQGATNEKLFFGSGTQLSVL.

The genes are TRBV7-8 and TRBJ2-5, with D possibly matching TRBD2 (6 bases). The CDR3 loop spans 13 amino acids. Deletions cut 7 bases from V and 5 bases from J, with 14 bases between. Germline V CDR1 and CDR2: SGHVS, FQNEAQ. This CDR3 is CASKLGGSETQYF. The CDR3 coding sequence is TGTGCCAGCAAACTGGGGGGATCGGAGACCCAGTACTTC.

This clone turned up a few times. CDR3 amino acids: CASSVSGSGNQPQHF. In DNA form, the CDR3 reads TGTGCCAGCAGCGTAAGCGGGAGTGGCAATCAGCCCCAGCATTTT. This chain links TRBV9 with TRBJ1-5; D remains unclear. Looked up from germline, CDR1 is SGDLS and CDR2 is YYNGEE. The CDR3 has 15 residues. The V gene lost 1 base and the J gene lost 2 bases, with 10 bases spanning the gap.

V and J are TRBV6-5 and TRBJ2-7; unclear D gene. The V and J ends lost 0 bases and 2 bases respectively, with 8 bases between them. Germline CDR1 is MNHEY and CDR2 is SVGAGI. This CDR3 region has 14 residues. CDR3 amino acids: CASSYSAEPYEQYF. The DNA for the CDR3 is TGTGCCAGCAGTTACTCGGCGGAACCCTACGAGCAGTACTTC.